A single sample gave rise to the 5 T cell receptor beta chains below, sequenced in a study of PD-1 blockade in classical Hodgkin lymphoma. TCRdb's copy holds only in-frame clones and misses some; the assay was immunoSEQ multiplex PCR. The table records about 97,000 clones, over 80% of them present only once. With no exception, relapse followed autologous stem cell transplantation in all patients, and brentuximab vedotin exposure varied. The sequences come from peripheral blood mononuclear cells (PBMCs), collected at baseline. Every receptor here comes from a human donor with classical Hodgkin lymphoma.

Notes on this clone: The junction departs from germline at one end; a sequencing error may be responsible. This chain joins TRBV6-1 and TRBJ2-2, with TRBD2 matching 9 bases. CDR1 MNHNS and CDR2 SASEGT come from the germline V gene. This CDR3 has 18 residues. The CDR3 is CASTESFSGSSYTGELFF. The CDR3 region has the DNA TGTGCCAGCACTGAATCCTTTAGCGGGAGTTCGTACACCGGGGAGCTGTTTTTT.

The chain combines TRBV10-3 with TRBJ2-3; D uncertain. The germline CDR1 and CDR2 sequences are ENHRY and SYGVKD. V lost 0 bases and J 3 bases, leaving 4 bases between the germline ends. The CDR3 contains 13 residues. The CDR3 nucleotides read TGTGCCATCAGTGAGTCGGAGACAGATACGCAGTATTTT. Amino acids: CAISESETDTQYF.

This chain links TRBV6-1 with TRBJ2-7; D unclear. The CDR3 totals 13 residues. V was pared by 6 bases and J by 1 base, with 10 bases between. From germline, CDR1 is MNHNS and CDR2 SASEGT. The CDR3 region has the DNA TGTGCCAGCAGGACCCTAACTTCCTACGAGCAGTACTTC. Residues: CASRTLTSYEQYF.

The chain combines TRBV6-6 with TRBJ1-2; 7 nucleotides align to TRBD1. V lost 5 bases and J lost 4; bases outside the gene matches: 7. The length of the CDR3 is 14 residues. Germline V gives CDR1 MNHNY, CDR2 SVGAGI (reference sequence). CDR3 in amino acids: CASSARQGRYGYTF. In DNA, the CDR3 is TGTGCCAGCAGTGCTAGACAGGGCCGCTATGGCTACACCTTC.

This clone was counted between two and nine times. The CDR3 loop reads CASSLEVGAGANYGYTF. The CDR3 DNA reads TGTGCCAGCAGCTTAGAGGTAGGGGCCGGAGCTAACTATGGCTACACCTTC. The rearrangement links TRBV11-2 to TRBJ1-2; D is perhaps TRBD1 (5 bases). Looked up from germline, CDR1 is SGHAT and CDR2 is FQNNGV. This CDR3 is built from 17 residues. V dropped 0 bases and J dropped 0 bases, with 14 bases sitting between them.